Below, one T cell receptor beta chain is given with its context. The antigen remains unidentified. J lost 4 bases, V lost 3 bases, and 6 bases had no gene match. The length of the CDR3 is 16 residues. From germline, CDR1 is SGHTA and CDR2 FQGNSA. Both 60 Vbeta primers and 13 Jbeta primers went into the PCR. The repertoire was sequenced with immunoSEQ multiplex PCR; TCRdb's copy has only in-frame clones and lacks some. The sample has 100,000 to 150,000 clones, roughly 74% seen once. This entry is derived from a study of cytomegalovirus exposure and HLA in healthy donors. Study observations and caveats: Most TCR sequences were rare, but some public TCRs occurred in many donors. 164 TCR beta chains were listed as cytomegalovirus-associated. In a later analysis, HLA-C alleles had the fewest associated TCRs, DRB1 alleles the most.

The V and J genes are TRBV7-2 and TRBJ2-5; 12 bases agree with TRBD1. The sequenced sample was PBMCs. This receptor was taken from a woman in her 50s in good health and CMV-seropositive. This CDR3 is CASSFGGTGGSETQYF. CDR3 DNA: TGTGCCAGCAGCTTTGGGGGGACAGGGGGCTCAGAGACCCAGTACTTC.